The entry that follows covers one T cell receptor beta chain sequence. These data originate in a study of cytomegalovirus exposure and HLA in healthy donors. PCR involved 60 Vbeta and 13 Jbeta primers. Assay used: immunoSEQ multiplex PCR; TCRdb lists only in-frame clones, some missing. Of 150,000 to 200,000 clones in the sample, about four fifths are singletons; the top ten hold approximately 2.4%. The V end lost 3 bases, the J end lost 6 bases, and 6 bases lay between the germline ends. CDR1 is SGDLS and CDR2 is YYNGEE in the germline V gene. The CDR3 is 11 amino acids. Sequencing was carried out using PBMCs. The sequence was obtained from a woman in her forties or fifties in good health and CMV-seronegative. The V gene is TRBV9, the J gene TRBJ1-2; perhaps TRBD1 as D (5 bases). The CDR3 region has the DNA TGTGCCAGCAGCGGCAGGGATGGCTACACCTTC. It specifies CASSGRDGYTF.